A selection of T cell receptor beta chains follows, all from one sample in a study of PD-1 blockade in classical Hodgkin lymphoma. Repertoires were generated with immunoSEQ multiplex PCR, while TCRdb's copy carries only in-frame clones and drops some. The table records more than 140,000 clones, 78% of them present only once. Sequences were derived from peripheral blood mononuclear cells (PBMCs), sampled before the second cycle of nivolumab. These receptors came from a human donor with classical Hodgkin lymphoma. Each CDR3 is given with its conserved first and last residue. The order of the fields is D gene, V gene, clone size, J gene, CDR3 DNA, CDR3 protein. A D gene is named only where the DNA matches it firmly. Clone size is not always given. Where it is, it says once, few, many or a class for expanded clones.

NA	TRBV6-5	NA	TRBJ1-2	TGTGCCAGCAGTTACGATAGGGGCGGCTACACCTTC	CASSYDRGGYTF
NA	TRBV18	NA	TRBJ1-2	TGTGCCAGCTCACCTGACGCGGGGGGCAGGTATGGCTACACCTTC	CASSPDAGGRYGYTF
NA	TRBV5-6	NA	TRBJ1-1	TGTGCCAGCAGCCGGATACCAGGGGCAGCGGGAACTGAAGCTTTCTTT	CASSRIPGAAGTEAFF
TRBD2	TRBV9	NA	TRBJ2-3	TGTGCCAGCAGCGGACACCTGCTCGGGGGGGATACGCAGTATTTT	CASSGHLLGGDTQYF
NA	TRBV9	NA	TRBJ2-3	TGTGCCAGCAGCCCCCGCGGGACCCTAGGAACAGATACGCAGTATTTT	CASSPRGTLGTDTQYF
TRBD1	TRBV7-9	NA	TRBJ2-3	TGTGCCAGCAACGACAGGGACCACACAGATACGCAGTATTTT	CASNDRDHTDTQYF
TRBD1	TRBV6-6	NA	TRBJ1-3	TGTGCCAGCCAAGGTCTGACAGGGAGCTCTGGAAACACCATATATTTT	CASQGLTGSSGNTIYF
TRBD2	TRBV18	NA	TRBJ2-7	TGTGCCAGCTCACCGGGGGCGGGAGGCACCTACGAGCAGTACTTC	CASSPGAGGTYEQYF
NA	TRBV7-7	NA	TRBJ1-3	TGTGCTAGCAGCTTAGCCAGGGGTTCTGGAAACACCATATATTTT	CASSLARGSGNTIYF
NA	TRBV7-9	few	TRBJ1-1	TGTGCCAGCAGCCTCGGTGGGGGATGGACCACTGAAGCTTTCTTT	CASSLGGGWTTEAFF
NA	TRBV5-6	NA	TRBJ2-2	TGTGCCAGCAGCTTCTGGGGGGACCCTACGAACACCGGGGAGCTGTTTTTT	CASSFWGDPTNTGELFF
NA	TRBV10-3	NA	TRBJ2-2	TGTGCCATCACGGAATCCGGGCCCTTAACCGGGGAGCTGTTTTTT	CAITESGPLTGELFF
NA	TRBV29-1	NA	TRBJ2-5	TGCAGCTCCTCCAATTTCCAAGAGACCCAGTACTTC	CSSSNFQETQYF
TRBD1	TRBV7-2	NA	TRBJ2-1	TGTGCCAGCAGCTTTGGGGGGACAGGGGAATACAATGAGCAGTTCTTC	CASSFGGTGEYNEQFF
TRBD2	TRBV4-3	NA	TRBJ2-7	TGCGCCAGCAGCCAAGAACTTAGCGGGAGCCTGACCTACGAGCAGTACTTC	CASSQELSGSLTYEQYF
NA	TRBV5-8	many	TRBJ1-1	TGTGCCAGCAGCTTGGGACAGGCTTTTGAAGCTTTCTTT	CASSLGQAFEAFF
TRBD2	TRBV28	NA	TRBJ2-3	TGTGCCAGCAGTTCAAGCGGGACCACAGATACGCAGTATTTT	CASSSSGTTDTQYF
TRBD2	TRBV19	NA	TRBJ2-1	TGTGCCAGTAGTTATCGTAGCGGGAGGGGGGACAATGAGCAGTTCTTC	CASSYRSGRGDNEQFF
NA	TRBV5-4	few	TRBJ1-1	TGTGCCAGCAGGGTGGGGGGTATGAACACTGAAGCTTTCTTT	CASRVGGMNTEAFF